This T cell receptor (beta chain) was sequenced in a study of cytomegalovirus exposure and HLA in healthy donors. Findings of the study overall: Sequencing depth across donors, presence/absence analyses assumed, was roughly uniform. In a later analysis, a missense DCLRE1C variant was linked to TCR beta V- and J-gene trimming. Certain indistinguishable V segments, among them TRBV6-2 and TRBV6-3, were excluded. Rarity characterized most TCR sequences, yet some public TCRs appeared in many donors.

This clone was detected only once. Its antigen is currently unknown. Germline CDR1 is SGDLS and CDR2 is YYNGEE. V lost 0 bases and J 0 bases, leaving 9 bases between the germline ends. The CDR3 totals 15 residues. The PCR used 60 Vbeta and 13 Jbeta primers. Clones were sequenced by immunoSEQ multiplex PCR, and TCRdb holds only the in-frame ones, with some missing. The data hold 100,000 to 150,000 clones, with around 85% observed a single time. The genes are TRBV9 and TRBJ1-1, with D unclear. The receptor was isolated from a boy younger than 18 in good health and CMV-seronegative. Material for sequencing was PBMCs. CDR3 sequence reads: CASSVDVSMNTEAFF. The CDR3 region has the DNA TGTGCCAGCAGCGTAGACGTCTCTATGAACACTGAAGCTTTCTTT.